A single sample is the source of the 24 T cell receptor beta chains below, sequenced in a study of cytomegalovirus exposure and HLA in healthy donors. PCR amplification relied on 60 Vbeta primers (plus 13 Jbeta primers). Some clones are missing from TCRdb's copy, which holds only in-frame ones; the method was immunoSEQ multiplex PCR. The sample shows around 200,000 clones, 80% to 90% of them seen only once. Sample: PBMCs. Receptors were obtained from a girl aged 2-10 years in good health and CMV-seropositive.

The V call is TRBV7-3, the J call TRBJ2-1; 9 positions match TRBD2. The germline CDR1 and CDR2 sequences are SGHTA and FQGTGA. The CDR3 totals 18 residues. V lost 2 bases, J lost 4 bases, and 12 bases stayed unmatched. The CDR3 spells CASSLDRPGLATYNEQFF. The CDR3 DNA follows: TGTGCCAGCAGCTTAGACCGCCCGGGACTAGCTACGTACAATGAGCAGTTCTTC.

This clone was seen a few times. V gene TRBV6-6 combines with J gene TRBJ1-3, with D perhaps TRBD1 (5 bases). The CDR3 covers 13 residues. Trimming cost V 5 bases and J 2 bases, with 7 bases left between them. The germline V gene encodes CDR1 MNHNY and CDR2 SVGAGI (reference sequence). The CDR3 sequence is CASSGHPGNTIYF. The DNA of the CDR3 is TGTGCCAGCAGTGGACATCCTGGAAACACCATATATTTT.

The rearrangement links TRBV2 to TRBJ1-5, with unresolved D. V lost 0 bases and J lost 6, with 6 bases in between. Germline assignment: CDR1 SNHLY and CDR2 FYNNEI. This CDR3 spans 13 amino acids. CDR3 residues: CASSEARGQPQHF. The CDR3 region has the DNA TGTGCCAGCAGTGAAGCGCGGGGTCAGCCCCAGCATTTT.

The chain has TRBV28 and TRBJ1-2; possible D gene TRBD1, 6 bases. Trimming pared 10 bases from V and 6 bases from J, leaving 27 bases between. The CDR3 is 16 amino acids. Germline V lookup: CDR1 MDHEN, CDR2 SYDVKM. The CDR3 DNA reads as TGTGCCATCGGGGAGGGGGGGACGAGCGATCCGGATGGCTACACCTTC. Translating gives CAIGEGGTSDPDGYTF.

The rearrangement uses TRBV4-1 and TRBJ2-7; 9 bases line up with TRBD1. Looked up from germline, CDR1 is MGHRA and CDR2 is YSYEKL. V lost 4 bases, J lost 8 bases, and 15 bases stayed unmatched. The length of the CDR3 is 16 residues. CDR3 protein: CASSLDRGQGSGKQYF. The CDR3 region has the DNA TGCGCCAGCAGCCTTGATAGGGGACAGGGCTCAGGAAAGCAGTACTTC.

The chain combines TRBV5-4 with TRBJ2-3; D remains unclear. The CDR3 is 13 residues long. In germline, CDR1 is SGHNT, CDR2 YYREEE (reference sequence). Trimming shortened V by 3 bases and J by 0 bases, and 5 bases separated the two germline ends. In nucleotides, the CDR3 is TGTGCCAGCAGCTCTCCTAGCACAGATACGCAGTATTTT. It translates to CASSSPSTDTQYF. The full variable domain, rest sourced from reference TRBV5-4 and TRBJ2-3, is ETGVTQSPTHLIKTRGQQVTLRCSSQSGHNTVSWYQQALGQGPQFIFQYYREEENGRGNFPPRFSGLQFPNYSSELNVNALELDDSALYLCASSSPSTDTQYFGPGTRLTVL.

CDR3 in amino acids: CASGDSLTNTEAFF. The CDR3 DNA sequence: TGTGCCAGCGGGGACAGCCTCACAAACACTGAAGCTTTCTTT. The chain recombines TRBV21-1 with TRBJ1-1; the table's D gene call, TRBD1, was not cross checked with the DNA. TRBV21-1 is flagged as a pseudogene. The CDR3 consists of 14 residues.

The chain uses TRBV28 and TRBJ2-3; 13 bases are shared with TRBD2. Trimming cost V 4 bases and J 6 bases; bases outside gene matches: 7. The V gene's germline CDR1 is MDHEN and CDR2 SYDVKM. This CDR3 is built from 16 residues. The CDR3 DNA sequence: TGTGCCAGCAGTTCTGGAGGACTAGCGGGAGCGGATACGCAGTATTTT. This sequence encodes CASSSGGLAGADTQYF.

The chain is built from TRBV11-3 and TRBJ1-2; TRBD1 agrees at 7 bases. This CDR3 is 13 amino acids long. Germline V gene sequence: CDR1 SGHNT, CDR2 YENEEA. Losses at the gene ends were 4 bases for V and 7 bases for J; bases not matched to a gene: 6. In nucleotides, the CDR3 is TGTGCCAGCAGCTCCGACAGGGCCTCTGGCTACACCTTC. This encodes CASSSDRASGYTF.

The chain uses TRBV5-4 and TRBJ1-6; TRBD1 is a possible D gene (6 bases). Germline CDR1 reads SGHNT; CDR2 reads YYREEE (reference sequence). The CDR3 runs 16 residues. V was cut by 0 bases and J by 5 bases, with 12 bases left in between. CDR3 protein: CASSLDPGANNSPLHF. The CDR3 nucleotides are TGTGCCAGCAGCTTGGATCCAGGGGCAAATAATTCACCCCTCCACTTT.

This clone was detected only a few times. The V and J genes are TRBV2 and TRBJ2-1; 7 bases are a match to TRBD2. Germline CDR1 reads SNHLY; CDR2 reads FYNNEI. The CDR3 has 13 amino acids. J gave up 5 bases and V 6 bases, and 4 bases lay outside the gene matches. The CDR3 loop reads CASRTGTNNEQFF. CDR3 bases: TGTGCCAGCAGAACCGGGACTAACAATGAGCAGTTCTTC.

This clone has just one count. This chain links TRBV15 with TRBJ2-3; TRBD2 aligns across 8 bases. The CDR3 totals 18 residues. Trimming at V came to 0 bases and at J to 2 bases, leaving 10 bases not matched to a gene. CDR1 is LNHNV and CDR2 is YYDKDF in the germline V gene (reference sequence). For the CDR3, the DNA is TGTGCCACCAGCAGAGATTTACTAGCGGTTAAACTCACAGATACGCAGTATTTT. Its translation: CATSRDLLAVKLTDTQYF.

V is TRBV28 and J is TRBJ2-7; TRBD2 aligns across 13 bases. J was trimmed by 6 bases and V by 6 bases; bases with no gene match: 8. The length of the CDR3 is 15 residues. From germline, CDR1 is MDHEN and CDR2 SYDVKM. CDR3 region: CASRLTSGRAGEQYF. CDR3 coding DNA: TGTGCCAGCAGACTAACTAGCGGGAGGGCCGGCGAGCAGTACTTC. The full variable domain, rest sourced from reference TRBV28 and TRBJ2-7, is DVKVTQSSRYLVKRTGEKVFLECVQDMDHENMFWYRQDPGLGLRLIYFSYDVKMKEKGDIPEGYSVSREKKERFSLILESASTNQTSMYLCASRLTSGRAGEQYFGPGTRLTVT.

This clone was detected a few times. The rearrangement links TRBV2 to TRBJ2-5; 7 bases line up with TRBD2. V shed 4 bases, J shed 7 bases, and the junction held 3 bases outside the gene matches. CDR1 is SNHLY, CDR2 FYNNEI, per germline. CDR3 length: 12 amino acids. CDR3 DNA: TGTGCCAGCAGTGGGGGGGGTGGGACCCAGTACTTC. Amino acid sequence: CASSGGGGTQYF.

V gene TRBV4-2 combines with J gene TRBJ2-7; 11 bases align to TRBD1. J was trimmed by 2 bases and V by 0 bases; bases with no gene match: 3. The CDR3 loop spans 16 amino acids. Germline loops: CDR1 LGHNA, CDR2 YNFKEQ. In DNA, the CDR3 is TGTGCCAGCAGCCAAGAGATGGGACAGGGGGCCTACGAGCAGTACTTC. This translates into CASSQEMGQGAYEQYF.

The rearrangement joins TRBV28 to TRBJ2-1; D may be TRBD1 (6 bases). V gave up 7 bases and J gave up 3 bases, with 16 bases separating them. The CDR3 runs to 15 residues. From germline, CDR1 is MDHEN and CDR2 SYDVKM. In nucleotides, the CDR3 is TGTGCCAGCACCGACTTAACAGGGAGCTACAATGAGCAGTTCTTC. The encoded protein is CASTDLTGSYNEQFF.

The chain uses TRBV5-5 and TRBJ2-7; 8 positions agree with TRBD1. The CDR3 has 16 amino acids. Per germline, CDR1 SGHKS and CDR2 YYEKEE (reference sequence). Trimming cost V 4 bases and J 9 bases; bases outside gene matches: 18. CDR3 amino acids: CASSPMNRDRTGLQYF. The CDR3, as DNA: TGTGCCAGCAGCCCGATGAACCGGGACAGGACGGGGTTGCAGTACTTC.

The V call is TRBV7-2, the J call TRBJ2-7; 10 positions match TRBD2. Germline V gene sequence: CDR1 SGHTA, CDR2 FQGNSA. This CDR3 has 14 amino acids. Trimming took 6 bases from V and 6 from J; bases not matched to a gene: 8. The CDR3 protein is CASSFSGRRGEQYF. The CDR3 DNA follows: TGTGCCAGCAGTTTTAGCGGGAGGCGCGGCGAGCAGTACTTC. The full variable domain, rest sourced from reference TRBV7-2 and TRBJ2-7, is GAGVSQSPSNKVTEKGKDVELRCDPISGHTALYWYRQSLGQGLEFLIYFQGNSAPDKSGLPSDRFSAERTGGSVSTLTIQRTQQEDSAVYLCASSFSGRRGEQYFGPGTRLTVT.

The CDR3 sequence: CAWTSTDTQYF. As DNA, the CDR3 is TGTGCCTGGACTAGCACAGATACGCAGTATTTT. The chain uses TRBV30 and TRBJ2-3; D is ambiguous. Looked up from germline, CDR1 is GTSNPN and CDR2 is SVGIG (reference sequence). Trimming removed 4 bases from V and 0 bases from J, with 2 bases in between. This CDR3 has 11 residues.

This clone occurred many times. The chain couples TRBV6-5 to TRBJ1-2; D not certain. Trimming removed 4 bases at V and 4 bases at J, with 10 bases between. CDR1 and CDR2 (germline): MNHEY, SVGAGI. The CDR3 is 13 residues long. CDR3 nucleotide sequence: TGTGCCAGCAGTTCCCCAGAAACCTATGGCTACACCTTC. Amino acids: CASSSPETYGYTF.

The chain carries TRBV4-1 and TRBJ1-1; a possible D gene is TRBD1 (6 bases). The ends were cut back, 6 bases at V and 1 base at J, with 15 bases in the middle. Per germline, CDR1 MGHRA and CDR2 YSYEKL. The CDR3 has 15 amino acids. Here the CDR3 reads CASRGRQVTNTEAFF. CDR3 bases: TGCGCCAGCAGGGGACGACAGGTGACGAACACTGAAGCTTTCTTT.

In its sample, this clone was seen a few times. The chain combines TRBV5-8 with TRBJ2-7; unclear D gene. CDR1 is SGHTS, CDR2 YDEGEE, per germline. The CDR3 sequence is 16 residues long. V was shortened by 0 bases and J by 0 bases, with 13 bases between the two germline ends. CDR3 loop: CASSLEAGEISYEQYF. The CDR3 DNA reads as TGTGCCAGCAGCTTGGAGGCCGGAGAAATCTCCTACGAGCAGTACTTC.

This clone was observed a handful of times. A junction boundary mismatches the germline segment, possibly from a read error. The chain couples TRBV2 to TRBJ2-7; 8 nucleotides align to TRBD1. CDR1 is SNHLY and CDR2 is FYNNEI in the germline V gene. The CDR3 length is 14 residues. The CDR3 is CASSDSGQAPAARF. CDR3 sequence (DNA): TGTGCCAGCAGTGACTCGGGACAGGCCCCCGCAGCACGCTTC.

This chain uses TRBV25-1 with TRBJ2-1; D possibly corresponds to TRBD2 (5 bases). CDR3 length equals 15 residues. Germline loops: CDR1 MGHDK, CDR2 SYGVNS. V lost 3 bases and J lost 5, with 14 bases in between. The CDR3 DNA sequence: TGTGCCAGCAGTGAGCGGGCAGGTGGGGACAATGAGCAGTTCTTC. Translating gives CASSERAGGDNEQFF.